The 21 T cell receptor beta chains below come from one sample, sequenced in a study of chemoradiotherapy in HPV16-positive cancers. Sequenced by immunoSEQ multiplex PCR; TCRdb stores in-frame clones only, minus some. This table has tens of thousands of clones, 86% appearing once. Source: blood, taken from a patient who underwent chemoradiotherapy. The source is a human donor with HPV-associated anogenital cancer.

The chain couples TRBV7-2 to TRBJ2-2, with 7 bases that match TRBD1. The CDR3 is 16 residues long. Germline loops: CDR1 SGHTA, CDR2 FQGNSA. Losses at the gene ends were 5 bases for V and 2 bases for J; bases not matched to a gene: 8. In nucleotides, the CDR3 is TGTGCCAGCAGCCTTACCGGGACAGCCAACACCGGGGAGCTGTTTTTT. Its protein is CASSLTGTANTGELFF. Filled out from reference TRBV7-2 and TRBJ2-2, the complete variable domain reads GAGVSQSPSNKVTEKGKDVELRCDPISGHTALYWYRQSLGQGLEFLIYFQGNSAPDKSGLPSDRFSAERTGGSVSTLTIQRTQQEDSAVYLCASSLTGTANTGELFFGEGSRLTVL.

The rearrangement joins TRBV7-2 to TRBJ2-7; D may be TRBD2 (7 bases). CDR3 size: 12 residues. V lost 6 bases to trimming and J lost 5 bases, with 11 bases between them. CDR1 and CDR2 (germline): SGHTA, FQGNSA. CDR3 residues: CASRGGPHEQYF. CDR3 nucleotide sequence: TGTGCCAGCAGGGGGGGGCCACACGAGCAGTACTTC. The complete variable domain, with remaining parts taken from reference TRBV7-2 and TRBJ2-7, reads GAGVSQSPSNKVTEKGKDVELRCDPISGHTALYWYRQSLGQGLEFLIYFQGNSAPDKSGLPSDRFSAERTGGSVSTLTIQRTQQEDSAVYLCASRGGPHEQYFGPGTRLTVT.

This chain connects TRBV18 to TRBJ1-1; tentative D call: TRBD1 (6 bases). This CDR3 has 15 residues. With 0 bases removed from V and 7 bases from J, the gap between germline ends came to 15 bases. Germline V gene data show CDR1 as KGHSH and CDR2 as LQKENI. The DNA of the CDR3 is TGTGCCAGCTCACCACCAAGTTCGCAGGGGATTGAAGCTTTCTTT. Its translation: CASSPPSSQGIEAFF.

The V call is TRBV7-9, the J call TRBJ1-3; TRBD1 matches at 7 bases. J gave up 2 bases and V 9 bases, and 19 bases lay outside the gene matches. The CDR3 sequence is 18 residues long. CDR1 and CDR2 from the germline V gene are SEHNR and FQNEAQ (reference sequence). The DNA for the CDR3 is TGTGCCAGTCCCCCCCCGGGACAGCCTACGGAGACTGGAAACACCATATATTTT. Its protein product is CASPPPGQPTETGNTIYF.

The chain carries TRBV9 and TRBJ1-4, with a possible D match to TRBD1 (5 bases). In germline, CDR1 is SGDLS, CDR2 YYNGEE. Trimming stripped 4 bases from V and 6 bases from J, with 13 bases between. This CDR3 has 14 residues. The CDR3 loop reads CASSSPQGDEKLFF. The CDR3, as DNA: TGTGCCAGCAGCTCCCCCCAAGGGGATGAAAAACTGTTTTTT. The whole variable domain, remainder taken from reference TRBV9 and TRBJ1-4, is DSGVTQTPKHLITATGQRVTLRCSPRSGDLSVYWYQQSLDQGLQFLIQYYNGEERAKGNILERFSAQQFPDLHSELNLSSLELGDSALYFCASSSPQGDEKLFFGSGTQLSVL.

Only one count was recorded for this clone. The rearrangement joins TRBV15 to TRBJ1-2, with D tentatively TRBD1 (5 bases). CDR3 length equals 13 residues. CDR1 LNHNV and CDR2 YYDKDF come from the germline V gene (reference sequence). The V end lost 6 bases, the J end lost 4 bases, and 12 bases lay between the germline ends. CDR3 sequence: CATRGDGPYGYTF. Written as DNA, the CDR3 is TGTGCCACCAGAGGGGACGGACCCTATGGCTACACCTTC.

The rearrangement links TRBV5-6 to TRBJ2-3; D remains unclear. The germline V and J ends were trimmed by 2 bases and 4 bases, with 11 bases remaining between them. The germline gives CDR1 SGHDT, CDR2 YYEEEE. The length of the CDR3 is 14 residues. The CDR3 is CASSFWTGPDTQYF. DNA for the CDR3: TGTGCCAGCAGCTTCTGGACCGGCCCAGATACGCAGTATTTT.

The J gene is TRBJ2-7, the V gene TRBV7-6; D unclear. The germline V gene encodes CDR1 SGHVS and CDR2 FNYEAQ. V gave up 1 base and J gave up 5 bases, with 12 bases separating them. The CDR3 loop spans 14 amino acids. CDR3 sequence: CASSLEGIGHEQYF. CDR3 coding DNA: TGTGCCAGCAGCTTAGAGGGAATAGGCCACGAGCAGTACTTC.

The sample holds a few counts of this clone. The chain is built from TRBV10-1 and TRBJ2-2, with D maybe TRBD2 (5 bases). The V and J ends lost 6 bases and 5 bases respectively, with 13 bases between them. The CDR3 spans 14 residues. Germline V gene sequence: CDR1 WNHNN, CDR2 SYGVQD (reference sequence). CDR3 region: CASRREEGTGELFF. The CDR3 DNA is TGCGCCAGCAGACGGGAAGAGGGAACCGGGGAGCTGTTTTTT.

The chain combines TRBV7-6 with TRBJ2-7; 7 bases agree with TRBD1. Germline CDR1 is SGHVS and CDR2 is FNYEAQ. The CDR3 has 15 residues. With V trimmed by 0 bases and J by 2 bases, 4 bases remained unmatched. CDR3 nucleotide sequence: TGTGCCAGCAGCTTAGCTAAGGACAGGACCTACGAGCAGTACTTC. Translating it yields CASSLAKDRTYEQYF.

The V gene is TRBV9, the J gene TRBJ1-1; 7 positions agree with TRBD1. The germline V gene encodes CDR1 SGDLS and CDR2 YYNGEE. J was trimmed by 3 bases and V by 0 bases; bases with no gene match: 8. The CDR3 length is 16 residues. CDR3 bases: TGTGCCAGCAGCGTAGATCCGACAGGGTGGTACACTGAAGCTTTCTTT. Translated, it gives CASSVDPTGWYTEAFF.

CDR3 DNA sequence: TGCAGCGTTGAAGGGACCGGGACCATCTCCTACGAGCAGTACTTC. Translation: CSVEGTGTISYEQYF. The rearrangement uses TRBV29-1 and TRBJ2-7; the D gene could be TRBD1 or TRBD2 (5 bases each). The CDR3 totals 15 residues. Germline values: CDR1 SQVTM, CDR2 ANQGSEA. Deletions cut 1 base from V and 0 bases from J, with 13 bases between.

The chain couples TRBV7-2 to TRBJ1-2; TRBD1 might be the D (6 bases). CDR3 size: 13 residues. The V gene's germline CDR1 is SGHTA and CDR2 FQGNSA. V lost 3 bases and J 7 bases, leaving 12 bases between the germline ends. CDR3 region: CASSLDRSPGYTF. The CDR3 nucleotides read TGTGCCAGCAGCTTGGACAGAAGCCCTGGCTACACCTTC. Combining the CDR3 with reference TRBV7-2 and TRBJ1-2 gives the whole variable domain GAGVSQSPSNKVTEKGKDVELRCDPISGHTALYWYRQSLGQGLEFLIYFQGNSAPDKSGLPSDRFSAERTGGSVSTLTIQRTQQEDSAVYLCASSLDRSPGYTFGSGTRLTVV.

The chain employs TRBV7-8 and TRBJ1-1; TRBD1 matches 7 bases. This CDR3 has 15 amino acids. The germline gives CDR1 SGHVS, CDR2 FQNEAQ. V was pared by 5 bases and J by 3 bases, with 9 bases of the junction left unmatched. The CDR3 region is CASSAQGDTDTEAFF. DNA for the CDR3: TGTGCCAGCAGCGCTCAGGGGGATACGGACACTGAAGCTTTCTTT.

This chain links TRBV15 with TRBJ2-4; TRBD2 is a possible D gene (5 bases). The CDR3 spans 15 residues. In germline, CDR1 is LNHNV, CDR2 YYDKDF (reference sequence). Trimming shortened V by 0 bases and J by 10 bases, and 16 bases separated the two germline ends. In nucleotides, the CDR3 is TGTGCCACCAGCAGAGAAAGGTCACCCCGGGGTATTCAGTACTTC. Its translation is CATSRERSPRGIQYF.

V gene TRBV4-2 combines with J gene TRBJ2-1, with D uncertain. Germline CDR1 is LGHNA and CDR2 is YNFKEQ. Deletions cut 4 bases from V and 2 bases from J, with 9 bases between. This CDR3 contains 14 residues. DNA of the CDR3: TGTGCCAGCAGCCCTCTACCCGCCTACAATGAGCAGTTCTTC. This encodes CASSPLPAYNEQFF.

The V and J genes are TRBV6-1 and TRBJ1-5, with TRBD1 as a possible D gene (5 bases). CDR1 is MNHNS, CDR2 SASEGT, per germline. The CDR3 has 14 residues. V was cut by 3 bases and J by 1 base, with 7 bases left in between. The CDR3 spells CASSDRESNQPQHF. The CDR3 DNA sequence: TGTGCCAGCAGTGACAGGGAGAGCAATCAGCCCCAGCATTTT.

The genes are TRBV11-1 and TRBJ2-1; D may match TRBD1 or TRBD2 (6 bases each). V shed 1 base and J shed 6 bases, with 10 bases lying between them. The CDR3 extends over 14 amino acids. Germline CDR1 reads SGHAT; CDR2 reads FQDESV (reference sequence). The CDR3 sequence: CASSLGGAVNEQFF. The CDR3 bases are TGTGCCAGCAGCTTAGGGGGGGCCGTCAATGAGCAGTTCTTC.

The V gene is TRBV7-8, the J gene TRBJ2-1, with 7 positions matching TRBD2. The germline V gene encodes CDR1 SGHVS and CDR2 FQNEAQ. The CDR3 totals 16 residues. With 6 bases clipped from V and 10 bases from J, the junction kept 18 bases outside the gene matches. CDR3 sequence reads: CASRGGGAAGFGEQFF. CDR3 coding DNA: TGTGCCAGCAGGGGAGGCGGGGCAGCGGGGTTTGGCGAGCAGTTCTTC.

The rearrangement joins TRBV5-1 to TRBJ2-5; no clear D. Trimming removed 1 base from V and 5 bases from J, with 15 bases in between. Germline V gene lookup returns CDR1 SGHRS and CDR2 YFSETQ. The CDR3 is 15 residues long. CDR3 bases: TGCGCCAGCAGCTTGTCTACAGACTGGCACGAGACCCAGTACTTC. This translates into CASSLSTDWHETQYF. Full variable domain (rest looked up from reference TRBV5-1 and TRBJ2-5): KAGVTQTPRYLIKTRGQQVTLSCSPISGHRSVSWYQQTPGQGLQFLFEYFSETQRNKGNFPGRFSGRQFSNSRSEMNVSTLELGDSALYLCASSLSTDWHETQYFGPGTRLLVL.

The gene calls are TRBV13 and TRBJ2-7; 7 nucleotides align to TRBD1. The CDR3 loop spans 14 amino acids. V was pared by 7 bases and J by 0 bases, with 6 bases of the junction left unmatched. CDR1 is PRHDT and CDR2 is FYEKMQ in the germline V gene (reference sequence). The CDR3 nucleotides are TGTGCCAGCACCAATGGACAGGACTCCTACGAGCAGTACTTC. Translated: CASTNGQDSYEQYF.